Listed here is a single TCR beta chain. This entry belongs to a study of shared clonotypes between healthy human individuals. Assay: immunoSEQ multiplex PCR; the TCRdb copy retains only in-frame clones and omits some. The repertoire has fewer than 650,000 clones, 76% of them found once; the top ten carry roughly 13%. Germline loops: CDR1 SNHLY, CDR2 FYNNEI. This CDR3 is built from 16 residues. Trimming pared 3 bases from V and 2 bases from J, leaving 15 bases between. The receptor was isolated from a woman in her forties in good health. Some clones in this sample may be carry-over from other donors' samples. V usage is TRBV2 and J usage is TRBJ2-3; D uncertain. Sequencing was carried out using PBMCs. The CDR3, as DNA: TGTGCCAGCAGTGATCGTTCTACAGCCTACACAGATACGCAGTATTTT. Encoded protein: CASSDRSTAYTDTQYF.